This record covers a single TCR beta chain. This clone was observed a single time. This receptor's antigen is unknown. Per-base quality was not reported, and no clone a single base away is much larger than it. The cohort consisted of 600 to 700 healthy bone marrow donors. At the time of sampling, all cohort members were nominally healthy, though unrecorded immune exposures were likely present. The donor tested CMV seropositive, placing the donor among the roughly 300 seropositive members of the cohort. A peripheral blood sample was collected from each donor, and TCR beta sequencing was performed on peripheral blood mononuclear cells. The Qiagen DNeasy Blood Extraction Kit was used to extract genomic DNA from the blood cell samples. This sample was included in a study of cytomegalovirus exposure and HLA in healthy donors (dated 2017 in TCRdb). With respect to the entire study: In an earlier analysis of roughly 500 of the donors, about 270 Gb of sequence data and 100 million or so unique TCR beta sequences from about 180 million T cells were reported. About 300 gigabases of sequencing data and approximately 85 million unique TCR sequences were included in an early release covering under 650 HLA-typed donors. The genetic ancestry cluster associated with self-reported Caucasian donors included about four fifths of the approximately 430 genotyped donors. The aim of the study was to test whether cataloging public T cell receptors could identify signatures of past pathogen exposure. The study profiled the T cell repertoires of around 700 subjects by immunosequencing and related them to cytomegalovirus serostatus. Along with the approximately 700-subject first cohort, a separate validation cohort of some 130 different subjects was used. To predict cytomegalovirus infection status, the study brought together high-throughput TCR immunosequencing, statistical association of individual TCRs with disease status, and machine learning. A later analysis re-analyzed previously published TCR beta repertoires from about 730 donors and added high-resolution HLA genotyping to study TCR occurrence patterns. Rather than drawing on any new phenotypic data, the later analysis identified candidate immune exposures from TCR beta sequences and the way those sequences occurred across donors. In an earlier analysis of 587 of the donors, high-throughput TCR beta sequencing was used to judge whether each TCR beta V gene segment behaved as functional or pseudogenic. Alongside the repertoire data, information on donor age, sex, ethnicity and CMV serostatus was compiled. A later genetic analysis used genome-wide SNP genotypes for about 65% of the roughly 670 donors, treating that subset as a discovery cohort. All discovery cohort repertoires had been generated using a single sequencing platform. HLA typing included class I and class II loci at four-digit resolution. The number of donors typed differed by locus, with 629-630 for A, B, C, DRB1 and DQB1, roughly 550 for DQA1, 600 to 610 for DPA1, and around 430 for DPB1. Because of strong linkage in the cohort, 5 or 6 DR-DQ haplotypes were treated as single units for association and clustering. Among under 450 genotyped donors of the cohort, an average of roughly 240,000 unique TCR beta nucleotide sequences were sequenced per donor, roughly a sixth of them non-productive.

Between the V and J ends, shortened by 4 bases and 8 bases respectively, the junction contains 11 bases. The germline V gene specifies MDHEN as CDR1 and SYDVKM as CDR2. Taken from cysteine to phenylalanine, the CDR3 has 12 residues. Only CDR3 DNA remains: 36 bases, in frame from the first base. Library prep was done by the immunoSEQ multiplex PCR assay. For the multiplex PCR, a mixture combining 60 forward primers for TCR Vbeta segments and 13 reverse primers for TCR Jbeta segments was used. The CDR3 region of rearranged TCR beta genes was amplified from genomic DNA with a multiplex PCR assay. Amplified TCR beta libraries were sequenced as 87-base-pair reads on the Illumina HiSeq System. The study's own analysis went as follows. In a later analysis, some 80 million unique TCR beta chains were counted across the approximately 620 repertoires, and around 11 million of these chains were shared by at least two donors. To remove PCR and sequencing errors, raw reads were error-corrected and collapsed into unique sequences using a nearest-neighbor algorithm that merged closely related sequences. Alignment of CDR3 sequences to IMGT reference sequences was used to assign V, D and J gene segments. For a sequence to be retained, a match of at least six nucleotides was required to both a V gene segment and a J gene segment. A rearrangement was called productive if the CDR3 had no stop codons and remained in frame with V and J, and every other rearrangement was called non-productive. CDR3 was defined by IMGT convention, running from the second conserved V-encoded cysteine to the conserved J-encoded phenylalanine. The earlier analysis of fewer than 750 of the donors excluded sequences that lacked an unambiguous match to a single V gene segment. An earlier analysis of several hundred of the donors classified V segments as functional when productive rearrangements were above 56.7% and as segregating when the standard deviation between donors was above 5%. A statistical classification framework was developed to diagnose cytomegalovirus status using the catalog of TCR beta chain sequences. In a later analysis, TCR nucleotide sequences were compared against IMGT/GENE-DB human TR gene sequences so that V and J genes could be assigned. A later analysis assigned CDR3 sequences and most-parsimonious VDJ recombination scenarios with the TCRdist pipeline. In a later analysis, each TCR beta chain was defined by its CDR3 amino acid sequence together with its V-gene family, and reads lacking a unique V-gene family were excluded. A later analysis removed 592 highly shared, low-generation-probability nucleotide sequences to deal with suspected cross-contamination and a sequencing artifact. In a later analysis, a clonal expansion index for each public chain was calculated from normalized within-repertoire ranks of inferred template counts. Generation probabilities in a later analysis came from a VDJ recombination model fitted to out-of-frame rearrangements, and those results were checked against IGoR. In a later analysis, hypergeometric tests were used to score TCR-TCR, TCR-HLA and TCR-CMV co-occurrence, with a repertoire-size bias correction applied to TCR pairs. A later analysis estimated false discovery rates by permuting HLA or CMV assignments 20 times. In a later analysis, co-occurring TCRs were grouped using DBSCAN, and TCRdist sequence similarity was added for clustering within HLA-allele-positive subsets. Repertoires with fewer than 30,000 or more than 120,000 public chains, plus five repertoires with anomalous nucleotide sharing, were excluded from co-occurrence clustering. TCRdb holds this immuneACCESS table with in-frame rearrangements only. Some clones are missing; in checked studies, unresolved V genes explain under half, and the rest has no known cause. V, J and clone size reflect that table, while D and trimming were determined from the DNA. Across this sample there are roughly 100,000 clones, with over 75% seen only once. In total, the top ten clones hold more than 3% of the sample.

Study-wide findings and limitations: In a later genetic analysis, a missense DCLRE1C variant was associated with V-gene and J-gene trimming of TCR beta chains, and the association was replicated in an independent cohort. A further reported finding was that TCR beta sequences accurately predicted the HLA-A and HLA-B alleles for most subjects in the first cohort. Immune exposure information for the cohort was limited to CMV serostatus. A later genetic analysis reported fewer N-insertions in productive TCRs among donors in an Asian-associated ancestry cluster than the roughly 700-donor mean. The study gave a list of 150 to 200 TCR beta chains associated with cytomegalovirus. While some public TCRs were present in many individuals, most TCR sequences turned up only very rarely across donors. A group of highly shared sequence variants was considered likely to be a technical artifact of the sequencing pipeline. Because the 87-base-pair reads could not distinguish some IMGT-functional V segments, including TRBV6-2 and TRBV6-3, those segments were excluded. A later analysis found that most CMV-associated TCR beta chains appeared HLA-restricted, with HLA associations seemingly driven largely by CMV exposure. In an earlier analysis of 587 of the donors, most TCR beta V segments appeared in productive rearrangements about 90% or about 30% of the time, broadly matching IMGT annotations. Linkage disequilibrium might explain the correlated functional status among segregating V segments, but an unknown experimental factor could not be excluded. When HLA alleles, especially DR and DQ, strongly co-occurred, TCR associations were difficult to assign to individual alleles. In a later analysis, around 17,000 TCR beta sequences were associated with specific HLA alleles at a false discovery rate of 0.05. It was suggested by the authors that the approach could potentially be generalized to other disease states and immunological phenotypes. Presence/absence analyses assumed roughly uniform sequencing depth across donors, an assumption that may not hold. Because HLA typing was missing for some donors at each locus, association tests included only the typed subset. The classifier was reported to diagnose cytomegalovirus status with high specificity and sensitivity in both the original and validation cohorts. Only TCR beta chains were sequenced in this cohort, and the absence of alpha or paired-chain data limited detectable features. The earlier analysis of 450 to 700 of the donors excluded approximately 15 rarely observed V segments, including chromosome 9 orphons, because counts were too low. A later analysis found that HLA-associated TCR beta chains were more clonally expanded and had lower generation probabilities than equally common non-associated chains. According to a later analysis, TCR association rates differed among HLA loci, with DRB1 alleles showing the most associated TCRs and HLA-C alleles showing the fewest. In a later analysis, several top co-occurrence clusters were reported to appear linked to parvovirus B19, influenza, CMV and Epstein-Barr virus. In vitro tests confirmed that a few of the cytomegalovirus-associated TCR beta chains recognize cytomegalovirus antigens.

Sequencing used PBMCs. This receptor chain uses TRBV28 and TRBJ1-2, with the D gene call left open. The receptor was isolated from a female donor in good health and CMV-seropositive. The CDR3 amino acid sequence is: CASSSYSGGYTF. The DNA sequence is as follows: TGTGCCAGCAGTTCCTATTCGGGAGGCTACACCTTC.